This is a list of T cell receptor beta chains from one sample in a study of blood T cell repertoires in COVID-19. Profiling relied on immunoSEQ multiplex PCR, and the TCRdb table lists in-frame clones only, not all of them. The sample consists of fewer than 400,000 clones, 85% of them appearing once. Sequenced: peripheral blood. These receptors were collected from a woman under 30 with acute or convalescent COVID-19. CDR3s include the opening cysteine and the closing phenylalanine or tryptophan. Clone sizes are given selectively: once, few, many, or a class where the clone is expanded.

j_call v_call clone_size cdr3_aa
TRBJ2-7 TRBV4-2 . CASSQTGVGSYEQYF
TRBJ1-4 TRBV6-6 once CASSAGLINEKLFF
TRBJ2-3 TRBV5-1 . CASSNVYQGADTQYF
TRBJ2-3 TRBV19 once CASSPSRQGADTQYF
TRBJ2-3 TRBV6-1 . CASSEQAGGPSTDTQYF
TRBJ1-3 TRBV6-5 . CASGRGAGNTIYF
TRBJ1-6 TRBV15 few CATEVYTGVNSPLHF
TRBJ2-7 TRBV7-9 once CASSYGLASYEQYF
TRBJ1-5 TRBV24-1 . CATSQGDRPQHF
TRBJ1-4 TRBV6-5 . CASRDRYNEKLFF
TRBJ1-2 TRBV3-1/TRBV3-2 . CASSQADRGGGYTF
TRBJ2-7 TRBV5-1 . CASSFNSPGDEQYF
TRBJ1-1 TRBV27 few CASSYRGVQLNTEAFF
TRBJ2-7 TRBV28 . CASSTYPGTAKSYEQYF
TRBJ1-6 TRBV9 . CASSPRTGNSPLHF
TRBJ2-7 TRBV28 . CASSLEGDYEQYF
TRBJ1-6 TRBV5-8 . CASSPGTGVYNSPLHF
TRBJ1-1 TRBV18 few CASSPPQKEAFF
TRBJ2-1 TRBV28 . CASSLPADSIHEQFF
TRBJ2-1 TRBV11-2 . CASSLGTGAYNEQFF
TRBJ2-1 TRBV5-4 . CASSLGTSGGASYNEQFF
TRBJ1-2 TRBV7-2 . CASSQGGESYTF
TRBJ2-3 TRBV6-1 . CASSEDGGGDTQYF
TRBJ2-1 TRBV6-1 . CASSEIRFGGAGNEQFF
TRBJ1-4 TRBV6-5 once CASSDGGQGGEKLFF
TRBJ1-6 TRBV4-1 few CASSQGGGSAYNSPLHF
TRBJ1-3 TRBV5-3 . CARSLFDRGLCGNTIYF
TRBJ1-1 TRBV10-1 once CASSAGTGKVFNEAFF
TRBJ2-7 TRBV29-1 once CSVEQGSSYEQYF
TRBJ2-7 TRBV2 . CASVRAYEQYF
TRBJ2-5 TRBV7-3 once CASSLVAGGPGRETQYF
TRBJ2-3 TRBV3-1/TRBV3-2 . CASSLAGPDTQYF
TRBJ1-1 TRBV12-3/TRBV12-4 few CASSLGQGARAFF
TRBJ2-2 TRBV2 . CASSEGGPPGELFF
TRBJ1-6 TRBV7-3 . CASSVTQQGARAPLHF
TRBJ1-3 TRBV3-1/TRBV3-2 . CASSQVVAGKRNTIYF
TRBJ1-6 TRBV2 . CASSPGQSRIYNSPLHF
TRBJ1-2 TRBV6-4 . CASSEAQGARGYTF
TRBJ2-3 TRBV30 once CAWSGQGASTDTQYF
TRBJ2-2 TRBV9 . CLSAGSTGELFF